This TCR beta chain was identified in a study of identical twins. Study results and limitations: Within twin pairs, the out-of-frame alpha sequences they shared showed excess low generation probability.

Worth noting for this clonotype: What it binds is unknown.

The CDR3 has 14 residues. V was shortened by 7 bases and J by 6 bases, with 17 bases between the two germline ends. cDNA carried unique molecular identifiers, and a universal primer site was added by template switching. Via MiXCR, TCRdb re-called the 5' RACE reads, giving one row per CDR3 protein. The table shows 450,000 to 650,000 distinct CDR3 sequences, with 7.5% to 10% occurring only once. These same records also appear under a second study, on yellow fever vaccine responses in identical twins.

The rearrangement joins TRBV12-3 or TRBV12-4 to TRBJ2-3; a possible D gene is TRBD2 (5 bases). This TCR was recovered from a woman between 18 and 29 years old in good health. The sequenced sample was PBMCs. The CDR3 DNA reads as TGTGCCAGCACCTTGGGAGAGGCAGGCGATACGCAGTATTTT. Encoded protein: CASTLGEAGDTQYF.